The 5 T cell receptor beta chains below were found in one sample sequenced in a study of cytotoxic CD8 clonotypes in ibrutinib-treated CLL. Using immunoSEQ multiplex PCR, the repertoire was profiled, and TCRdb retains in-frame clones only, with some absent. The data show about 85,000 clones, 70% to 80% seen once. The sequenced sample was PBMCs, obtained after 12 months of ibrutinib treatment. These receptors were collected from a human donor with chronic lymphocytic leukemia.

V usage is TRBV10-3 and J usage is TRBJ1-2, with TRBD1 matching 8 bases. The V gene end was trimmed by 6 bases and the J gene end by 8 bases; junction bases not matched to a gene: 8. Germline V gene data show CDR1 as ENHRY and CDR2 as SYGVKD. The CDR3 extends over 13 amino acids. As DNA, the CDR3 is TGTGCCATCAGCGGGGGACCAGGGGGCGGCTACACCTTC. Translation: CAISGGPGGGYTF.

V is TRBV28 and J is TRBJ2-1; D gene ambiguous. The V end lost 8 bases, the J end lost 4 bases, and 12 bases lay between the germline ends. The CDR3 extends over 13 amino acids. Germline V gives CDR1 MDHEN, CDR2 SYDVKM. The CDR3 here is CASVEASYNEQFF. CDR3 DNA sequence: TGTGCCAGCGTCGAGGCTTCTTACAATGAGCAGTTCTTC.

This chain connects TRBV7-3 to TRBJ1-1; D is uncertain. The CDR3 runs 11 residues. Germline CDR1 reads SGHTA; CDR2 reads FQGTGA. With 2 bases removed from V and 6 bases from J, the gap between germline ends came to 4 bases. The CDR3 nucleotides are TGTGCCAGCAGCTTAGCCCCTGAAGCTTTCTTT. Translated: CASSLAPEAFF.

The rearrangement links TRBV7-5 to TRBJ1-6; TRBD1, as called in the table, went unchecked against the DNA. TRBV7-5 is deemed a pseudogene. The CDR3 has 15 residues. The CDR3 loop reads CARSPKTGIDSPLHF. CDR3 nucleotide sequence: TGTGCCAGAAGCCCCAAAACAGGGATTGATTCACCCCTCCACTTT.

CDR3 in DNA: TGTGCCAGCAGCTTAGGGAGGGGGACCCAGTACTTC. It codes for CASSLGRGTQYF. The chain employs TRBV11-2 and TRBJ2-5, with a weak D call TRBD2 (6 bases). The CDR3 sequence is 12 residues long. Per the germline V gene, CDR1 is SGHAT and CDR2 is FQNNGV. V was cut by 1 base and J by 7 bases, with 7 bases left in between.